Following are 21 T cell receptor beta chains from one sample sequenced in a study of shared clonotypes between healthy human individuals (TCRdb year 2020). Receptor libraries were prepared by the immunoSEQ multiplex PCR assay. What TCRdb holds here is the immuneACCESS table cut down to in-frame rearrangements. Part of the clones is not present; checked against another copy, under half of the missing clones reflect an unresolved V gene, and the others are unexplained. The sample has 2 million to 2.5 million clones on record, 85% to 95% of them singletons. 0.39% of the sample rests with the top ten. The specimen was naive CD4+ T cells from PBMCs. Per the publication, the cell subset or site label means: CD45RA+ positively selected. Receptors were obtained from a man aged 18 to 29 in good health. Some clones in this sample may be carry-over from other donors' samples.

This chain connects TRBV11-2 to TRBJ2-7, with 9 bases matching TRBD1. Germline assignment: CDR1 SGHAT and CDR2 FQNNGV. V trimming: 5 bases; J trimming: 6 bases; junction bases outside the gene matches: 8. The CDR3 has 14 amino acids. The CDR3 DNA follows: TGTGCCAGCAGCCGGGACAGGGAGGGGTTCGAGCAGTACTTC. This translates into CASSRDREGFEQYF.

This rearrangement joins TRBV28 to TRBJ1-3; D gene ambiguous. V was trimmed by 7 bases and J by 4 bases, leaving 11 bases between them. CDR1 is MDHEN and CDR2 is SYDVKM in the germline V gene. This CDR3 is 13 amino acids long. The DNA for the CDR3 is TGTGCCAGCATCCATCGACCCGGAAACACCATATATTTT. Amino acid sequence: CASIHRPGNTIYF.

The V gene is TRBV27, the J gene TRBJ1-4; weak D call: TRBD1 (5 bases). Germline-derived CDR1 and CDR2 are MNHEY and SMNVEV (reference sequence). Trimming took off 6 bases at V and 7 bases at J, with 18 bases between the two ends. This CDR3 is built from 15 residues. The CDR3 nucleotides read TGTGCCAGCAGCCCGTTGGGGGTCTGGGGTGAAAAACTGTTTTTT. Its translation: CASSPLGVWGEKLFF.

V gene TRBV25-1 combines with J gene TRBJ2-2; tentatively, D is TRBD1 (5 bases). V was shortened by 4 bases and J by 0 bases, with 12 bases between the two germline ends. This CDR3 comprises 16 residues. Germline loops: CDR1 MGHDK, CDR2 SYGVNS. The CDR3 DNA is TGTGCCAGCAGTGTCCTAGACAGCGCGAACACCGGGGAGCTGTTTTTT. Protein: CASSVLDSANTGELFF.

The chain joins TRBV14 to TRBJ2-1; TRBD1 agrees at 11 bases. V was pared by 4 bases and J by 6 bases, with 8 bases of the junction left unmatched. Germline V gene sequence: CDR1 SGHDN, CDR2 FVKESK. CDR3 size: 16 residues. CDR3 coding DNA: TGTGCCAGCAGCCGAAGGATCGGGACAGGGGGCAATGAGCAGTTCTTC. Protein: CASSRRIGTGGNEQFF.

The gene calls are TRBV7-3 and TRBJ1-5; 7 positions agree with TRBD1. Trimming cost V 1 base and J 3 bases; bases outside gene matches: 3. CDR1 is SGHTA and CDR2 is FQGTGA in the germline V gene. The CDR3 has 15 residues. The CDR3 sequence is CASSLRGGYNQPQHF. Written as DNA, the CDR3 is TGTGCCAGCAGCTTAAGAGGGGGCTACAATCAGCCCCAGCATTTT.

CDR3 region: CASSPGTDSYEQYF. CDR3 sequence (DNA): TGTGCCAGCAGCCCAGGGACGGATTCCTACGAGCAGTACTTC. The rearrangement links TRBV7-2 to TRBJ2-7; D tentatively reads TRBD1 or TRBD2 (5 bases each). CDR3 length equals 14 residues. The germline gives CDR1 SGHTA, CDR2 FQGNSA. Trimming pared 5 bases from V and 1 base from J, leaving 12 bases between.

This chain joins TRBV11-1 and TRBJ2-5; TRBD1 matches 7 bases. With V trimmed by 5 bases and J by 2 bases, 8 bases remained unmatched. The germline V gene encodes CDR1 SGHAT and CDR2 FQDESV (reference sequence). CDR3 length: 15 residues. CDR3 amino acids: CASSPPGQTQETQYF. The CDR3 DNA reads TGTGCCAGCAGCCCTCCGGGACAGACGCAAGAGACCCAGTACTTC.

The table lists this clone with a few counts. This rearrangement joins TRBV30 to TRBJ1-4, with no clear D. V lost 0 bases, J lost 7 bases, and 6 bases lay in between. The CDR3 consists of 12 residues. Germline V CDR1 and CDR2: GTSNPN, SVGIG (reference sequence). The CDR3 protein is CAWSVIGEKLFF. The CDR3 nucleotides are TGTGCCTGGAGTGTAATAGGTGAAAAACTGTTTTTT.

CDR3 sequence: CASSTTRTGSRGNTIYF. The CDR3 nucleotides read TGTGCCAGCAGCACGACCCGGACCGGCTCCCGGGGAAACACCATATATTTT. The gene calls are TRBV2 and TRBJ1-3; D remains ambiguous. The CDR3 loop spans 17 amino acids. V dropped 6 bases and J dropped 4 bases, with 22 bases sitting between them. Germline lookup yields CDR1 SNHLY and CDR2 FYNNEI.

This chain uses TRBV4-3 with TRBJ1-2; 10 nucleotides match TRBD1. The CDR3 spans 15 residues. Germline V gene sequence: CDR1 LGHNA, CDR2 YSLEER. With V trimmed by 1 base and J by 4 bases, 3 bases remained unmatched. CDR3: CASSQGTGGFYGYTF. The CDR3 DNA reads as TGCGCCAGCAGCCAAGGGACAGGGGGGTTCTATGGCTACACCTTC.

This chain uses TRBV4-1 with TRBJ1-1, with TRBD1 matching 11 bases. With V trimmed by 9 bases and J by 0 bases, 9 bases remained unmatched. The CDR3 is 16 amino acids. Germline CDR1 is MGHRA and CDR2 is YSYEKL. The CDR3 DNA reads TGCGCCAGTTCAGGACAGGGGGCCTTCGTGAACACTGAAGCTTTCTTT. It is translated as CASSGQGAFVNTEAFF.

The CDR3 is CASSLGTSGRIYEQFF. In nucleotides, the CDR3 is TGCGCCAGCAGCTTGGGGACTAGCGGGAGAATTTATGAGCAGTTCTTC. The chain employs TRBV5-1 and TRBJ2-1; 13 nucleotides agree with TRBD2. V lost 0 bases and J lost 8; bases outside the gene matches: 5. The germline V gene has CDR1 SGHRS and CDR2 YFSETQ. The CDR3 is made up of 16 amino acids.

This clone has a single count. The chain joins TRBV10-3 to TRBJ2-5; 8 bases match TRBD2. The CDR3 length is 15 residues. Germline CDR1 reads ENHRY; CDR2 reads SYGVKD. With V trimmed by 0 bases and J by 4 bases, 4 bases remained unmatched. CDR3 region: CAISESYLAGETQYF. The DNA for the CDR3 is TGTGCCATCAGTGAGTCGTATCTAGCGGGAGAGACCCAGTACTTC.

The rearrangement uses TRBV7-2 and TRBJ2-1; D is possibly TRBD2 (5 bases). The CDR3 runs 16 residues. V was cut by 2 bases and J by 2 bases, with 13 bases left in between. The germline gives CDR1 SGHTA, CDR2 FQGNSA. The CDR3 region has the DNA TGTGCCAGCAGCTTACCTAGCCCATTGACCTACAATGAGCAGTTCTTC. Its translation is CASSLPSPLTYNEQFF. Full variable domain (remainder filled in from reference TRBV7-2 and TRBJ2-1): GAGVSQSPSNKVTEKGKDVELRCDPISGHTALYWYRQSLGQGLEFLIYFQGNSAPDKSGLPSDRFSAERTGGSVSTLTIQRTQQEDSAVYLCASSLPSPLTYNEQFFGPGTRLTVL.

The V call is TRBV19, the J call TRBJ2-1; D ambiguous. Germline-derived CDR1 and CDR2 are LNHDA and SQIVND (reference sequence). The CDR3 length is 10 residues. Trimming stripped 8 bases from V and 5 bases from J, with 4 bases between. CDR3 in DNA: TGTGCCAGTTTCAACAATGAGCAGTTCTTC. This sequence encodes CASFNNEQFF.

The rearrangement uses TRBV5-6 and TRBJ1-2; D might be TRBD1 (5 bases). Germline-derived CDR1 and CDR2 are SGHDT and YYEEEE. The CDR3 extends over 13 amino acids. V was clipped by 1 base and J by 8 bases, with 12 bases between them. The DNA for the CDR3 is TGTGCCAGCAGCTTGCGCAGGGCGGACGGCTACACCTTC. Translation: CASSLRRADGYTF.

This clone was seen a few times. The chain joins TRBV6-6 to TRBJ1-1; D perhaps matches TRBD1 (5 bases). The CDR3 totals 13 residues. Germline V gene sequence: CDR1 MNHNY, CDR2 SVGAGI (reference sequence). Trimming pared 5 bases from V and 4 bases from J, leaving 11 bases between. This chain's CDR3 is CASSRTQATEAFF. CDR3 nucleotides: TGTGCCAGCAGTCGGACACAGGCCACTGAAGCTTTCTTT.

V usage is TRBV28 and J usage is TRBJ1-4; no clear D gene. The CDR3 is 11 residues long. Germline values: CDR1 MDHEN, CDR2 SYDVKM. Trimming pared 3 bases from V and 7 bases from J, leaving 3 bases between. CDR3 coding DNA: TGTGCCAGCAGTTTTTTTGAAAAACTGTTTTTT. This codes for CASSFFEKLFF.

V and J are TRBV10-2 and TRBJ2-7, with 8 bases fitting TRBD2. This CDR3 is 13 amino acids long. Germline CDR1 is WSHSY and CDR2 is SAAADI. Trimming at V came to 5 bases and at J to 5 bases, leaving 5 bases not matched to a gene. CDR3 amino acids: CASSTLAGDEQYF. CDR3 nucleotides: TGCGCCAGCAGTACCCTAGCGGGTGACGAGCAGTACTTC.

CDR3 protein: CSVGQGQDYGYTF. In DNA form, the CDR3 reads TGCAGCGTTGGACAGGGTCAGGACTATGGCTACACCTTC. The rearrangement links TRBV29-1 to TRBJ1-2; 7 nucleotides agree with TRBD1. Germline-derived CDR1 and CDR2 are SQVTM and ANQGSEA. The CDR3 is 13 residues long. Germline trimming cut 4 bases from V and 3 bases from J; bases unmatched to any gene: 5.